The rows below give T cell receptor beta chains drawn from one sample of a study of molecular identifiers for immune sequencing clone quantification. One entry per CDR3 protein results from TCRdb running MiXCR on the PCR reads. The repertoire holds about 86,000 distinct CDR3 sequences, with 25% as singletons. Sequences were obtained from naive CD8+ T cells from blood, with Jurkat cell RNA spiked in. These receptor sequences come from a human donor in good health. Some libraries in this study had Jurkat cell RNA spiked in. The CDR3 runs from the conserved cysteine through the conserved F or W. D genes are given only for firm matches. Clone size is shown for a subset of rows, as once, few, many or a class of expanded clone.

j_call,clone_size,d_call,v_call,cdr3_nt,cdr3_aa
TRBJ2-2,-,TRBD2,TRBV12-3/TRBV12-4,TGTGCCAGCAGTCCACTAGCGGGGGAAGACGGGGAGCTGTTTTTT,CASSPLAGEDGELFF
TRBJ2-7,-,TRBD2,TRBV2,TGTGCCAGCAGTCACACGGGTGGGCTAGCGGGAGTTTCCTCCTACGAGCAGTACTTC,CASSHTGGLAGVSSYEQYF
TRBJ2-2,-,-,TRBV28,TGTGCCAGCAGTTTATCCGGACAGAACACCGGGGAGCTGTTTTTT,CASSLSGQNTGELFF
TRBJ1-1,few,-,TRBV13,TGTGCCAGCAGCTTCGTAGGCAGGGGAACCCCTGAAGCTTTCTTT,CASSFVGRGTPEAFF
TRBJ1-3,many,TRBD1,TRBV7-8,TGTGCCAGCAGCTCCTACCGGGACAGGGGCAGGGGAGGAAACACCATATATTTT,CASSSYRDRGRGGNTIYF
TRBJ2-7,few,TRBD1,TRBV4-2,TGTGCCAGCAGCCAAACCGGACAGGGGACCTCCTACGAGCAGTACTTC,CASSQTGQGTSYEQYF
TRBJ1-3,few,TRBD1,TRBV9,TGTGCCAGCAGCGAGACAGGGGGCGCAGATGGAAACACCATATATTTT,CASSETGGADGNTIYF
TRBJ2-6,many,-,TRBV28,TGTGCCAGCAGCCCCAGGGACAAATTTGCTGGGGCCAACGTCCTGACTTTC,CASSPRDKFAGANVLTF
TRBJ1-5,-,-,TRBV10-3,TGTGCCATCAGTGTGGGAGGATTAAATCGCGAGCCCCAGCATTTT,CAISVGGLNREPQHF
TRBJ2-2,many,TRBD1,TRBV5-5,TGTGCCAGCAGCACCCGGGACAGGGAACACACCGGGGAGCTGTTTTTT,CASSTRDREHTGELFF